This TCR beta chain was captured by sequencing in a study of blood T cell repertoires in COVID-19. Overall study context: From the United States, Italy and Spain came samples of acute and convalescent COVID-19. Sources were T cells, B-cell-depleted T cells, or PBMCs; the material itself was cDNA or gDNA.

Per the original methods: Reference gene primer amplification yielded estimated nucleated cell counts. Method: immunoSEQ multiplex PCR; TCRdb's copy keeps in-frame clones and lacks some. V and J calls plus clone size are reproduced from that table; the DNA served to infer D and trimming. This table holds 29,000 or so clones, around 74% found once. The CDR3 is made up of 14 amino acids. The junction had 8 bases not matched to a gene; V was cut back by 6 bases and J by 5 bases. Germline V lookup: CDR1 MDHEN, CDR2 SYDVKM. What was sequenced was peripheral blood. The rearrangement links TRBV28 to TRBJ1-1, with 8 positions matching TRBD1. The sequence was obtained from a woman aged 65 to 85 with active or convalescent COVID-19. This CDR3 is CASRTGDVFTEAFF. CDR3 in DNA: TGTGCCAGCAGGACAGGGGACGTTTTTACTGAAGCTTTCTTT.